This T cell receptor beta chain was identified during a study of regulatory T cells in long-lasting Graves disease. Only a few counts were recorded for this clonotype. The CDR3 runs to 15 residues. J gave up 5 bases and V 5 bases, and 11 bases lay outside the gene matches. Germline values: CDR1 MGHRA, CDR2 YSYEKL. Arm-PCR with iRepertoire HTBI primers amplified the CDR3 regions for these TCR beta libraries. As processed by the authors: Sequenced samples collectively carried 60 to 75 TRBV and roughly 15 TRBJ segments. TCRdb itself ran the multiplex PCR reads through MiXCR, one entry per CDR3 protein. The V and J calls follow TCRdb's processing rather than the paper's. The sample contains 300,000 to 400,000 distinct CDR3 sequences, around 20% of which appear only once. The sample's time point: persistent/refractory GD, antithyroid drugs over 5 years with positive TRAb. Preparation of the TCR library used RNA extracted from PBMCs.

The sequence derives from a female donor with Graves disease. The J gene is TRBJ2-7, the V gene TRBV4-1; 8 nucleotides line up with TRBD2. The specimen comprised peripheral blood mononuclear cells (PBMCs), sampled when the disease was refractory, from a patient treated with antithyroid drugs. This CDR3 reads CASSSPGTRIHEQYF. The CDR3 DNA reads TGCGCCAGCAGCTCACCCGGGACTAGGATCCACGAGCAGTACTTC.